Described below is a single TCR beta chain sequence and its context. The target antigen is unknown. These data come from a study of post-analysis software for immune sequencing data. Study summary: The cohort encompassed relapsing-remitting, secondary progressive and progressive-relapsing multiple sclerosis disease courses. General study points: By F measure, samples from a shared preparation batch strongly co-clustered. Among roughly 5 TRBV segments more frequent in patients than controls were TRBV5-6, TRBV5-1 and TRBV20-1. Multiple sclerosis was associated with a significant reduction in normalized Chao1 diversity relative to controls.

The CDR3 totals 15 residues. CDR1 MNHNS and CDR2 SASEGT come from the germline V gene. The V and J ends lost 0 bases and 5 bases respectively, with 13 bases between them. Unique molecular identifiers were carried by the TCR beta cDNA libraries. The T cell input of roughly 0.9 to 11 million gave 400,000 to 500,000 cDNA molecules. TCRdb re-derived calls from the PCR reads in MiXCR, one entry per CDR3 protein. Among hundreds of thousands of distinct CDR3 sequences, roughly 30% were seen once, and the ten largest hold roughly 0.54%. The chain couples TRBV6-1 to TRBJ2-5; D may be TRBD2 (6 bases). Specimen: blood. This TCR was recovered from a girl aged 10 to 17 with multiple sclerosis. The CDR3 coding sequence is TGTGCCAGCAGTGAAGCTCATAGCGGTGGGGAGACCCAGTACTTC. Its protein product is CASSEAHSGGETQYF.